One T cell receptor beta chain is described in this entry. Its target is unknown. The 5'RACE method, run with constant-segment primers, produced TCR alpha and TCR beta cDNA libraries (carrying sample barcodes and UMIs). TCRdb reprocessed the 5' RACE reads via MiXCR and lists one record per CDR3 protein. The sample records around 420,000 distinct CDR3 sequences, 20% to 25% being singletons. These data belong to a study of T-cell memory formation after mild COVID-19. Broader study findings: The CD4+ clones that contracted clustered mainly within CM and EM, and the CD8+ clones concentrated in EMRA. Some SARS-CoV-2-responding clones were already detected in memory before infection. Clones shrinking between day 15 and 85 showed a balanced CD4/CD8 split, and those that grew later tilted toward CD4+.

Germline V gene sequence: CDR1 DFQATT, CDR2 SNEGSKA (reference sequence). The CDR3 is 18 residues long. V lost 3 bases and J lost 4; bases outside the gene matches: 14. The sample consisted of PBMCs or a T cell subset sorted from them (not recorded which). The sequence came from an adult woman who had mild COVID-19 (a few samples of this study predate the infection). Cell type and time point are not known. The chain recombines TRBV20-1 with TRBJ2-7; 14 bases match TRBD2. CDR3 sequence: CSARAPERLAGGRYEQYF. The DNA of the CDR3 is TGCAGTGCTAGGGCTCCCGAAAGACTAGCGGGAGGGCGGTACGAGCAGTACTTC.